Listed here is a single T cell receptor beta chain. Only a few counts were recorded for this clonotype. Its cognate antigen has yet to be identified. Per-nucleotide qualities are absent, and no much larger clonotype sits a single base away. This entry belongs to a study of T cells in Graves' hyperthyroidism and ophthalmopathy (dated by TCRdb to between 2018 and 2021). Notes on the research overall: Peripheral blood samples were taken at initial diagnosis, before any treatment was given. TCR V-J signatures able to tell the groups apart were searched for in a discovery cohort of 100 patients, of whom over 40 had Graves' ophthalmopathy and under 65 had stable Graves' hyperthyroidism. Prospective prediction of ophthalmopathy was tested in an independent validation cohort consisting of some 19 hyperthyroidism patients and 17 patients who later progressed to ophthalmopathy. The approximately 98 discovery patients were randomly divided into training and test sets at a 7:3 ratio. Thyroid tissue and blood T-cell repertoires from six Graves' hyperthyroidism patients were also compared in the study. Following sampling, methimazole starting at 30 mg daily was given to hyperthyroidism patients, and high-dose intravenous methylprednisolone was given to ophthalmopathy patients. The paper reports TCR Vbeta CDR3 sequencing of 135 peripheral blood samples: 43 ophthalmopathy, under 80 hyperthyroidism and around 17 progressor patients. General conclusions and limits of the study: A 13 V-J signature model separated ophthalmopathy from stable hyperthyroidism, with roughly 88% sensitivity and approximately 81% specificity in cross-validation and 80%/75% in testing. In validation, the model predicted progression to ophthalmopathy with roughly 66% sensitivity and 72.22% specificity, a median of approximately 6.5 months before onset. Sample size was not statistically predetermined, and blinding of investigators to group allocation was not performed. Most expanded thyroid clonotypes (frequency above 0.001) were also detected in blood, a finding suggesting that blood repertoires may reflect thyroid immune responses.

The CDR3 covers 15 residues, taking in both the cysteine and the phenylalanine. Just CDR3 DNA is preserved here, 45 bases in frame from base 1. A distance of 12 bases separates the germline ends of V and J, which lose 0 bases and 2 bases respectively. The germline V gene (reference sequence) gives CDR1 as SGHKS and CDR2 as YYEKEE. Stable Graves' hyperthyroidism was defined as the absence of progression to ophthalmopathy over 18 months of follow-up. Hyperthyroidism patients were newly diagnosed, had a disease duration of under 2 months, and were aged 18 to 65 years. Patients with uncontrolled infections, other autoimmune diseases, pregnancy or lactation were excluded. Diagnoses were based on clinical symptoms, serum thyroxine and TRAb, thyroid ultrasound and orbital computed tomography. Ficoll-Paque density gradient centrifugation was used to isolate PBMCs from 10 ml of fresh peripheral blood. Trizol reagent was used to extract total RNA, and RNA quality was then checked on an Agilent 2100 Bioanalyzer.

The TCR beta CDR3 regions were amplified from RNA transcripts. The TCR CDR3 was subjected to a first round of RT-PCR using the HTBI primer set and the Qiagen OneStep RT-PCR kit. Libraries were constructed in a second round of multiplex PCR, after which size selection and purification were carried out. Sequencing of the libraries was done on an Illumina HiSeq2000 using paired-end 100 bp reads. The paper's processing steps were these. Raw data were processed with SOAPnuke, discarding reads with adapters, uncalled bases, mean Phred below 15, or no exact constant-primer or identifier match. High-quality paired reads were merged using COPE v1.2.5, and each unique nucleotide sequence was defined as a clonotype. MiTCR v1.1 was used to align the clonotypes against IMGT TRBV, TRBD and TRBJ reference segments. Analysis was restricted to V-J combinations with a frequency above 0.0001, which covered 99% to 99.2% of repertoires. A TCS score was defined as the ratio between F50 (clonal expansion) and ExV (chaos), using BLOSUM62-based TCRdist between CDR3 peptides within each V-J. Welch's t-statistics and random forest reduced just over 500 V-J features to fewer than 15, which were used in a naive Bayes classifier (R e1071). The public reads were run again by TCRdb, first through fastp at Q25 and then through MiXCR, and only productive beta chains were kept. Entries that share a CDR3 protein sequence are merged under the most common genes and DNA. The V and J calls here are based on TCRdb, not the publication. The table for this sample lists a few hundred thousand distinct CDR3 sequences; 15% to 19% of them were counted only once. Together, the top ten hold around 7.3% of the sample.

The receptor's source is a woman in her twenties or thirties with Graves' hyperthyroidism. The receptor chain draws on TRBV5-5 and TRBJ2-7; tentative D gene TRBD2, with 5 bases matching. The specimen was blood. The nucleotide sequence reads as follows: TGTGCCAGCAGCTTGGAGAGAGGGTCCACCTACGAGCAGTACTTC. This is translated as CASSLERGSTYEQYF.